A selection of T cell receptor beta chains follows, all from one sample in a study of blood T cell repertoires in COVID-19. Assay used: immunoSEQ multiplex PCR; TCRdb lists only in-frame clones, some missing. The sample comprises roughly 130,000 clones, about nine tenths of which are singletons, and less than 5% rests with the top ten. Sequenced input: peripheral blood. These receptors were taken from a man aged 35-49 years with acute or convalescent COVID-19. Both conserved end residues are trimmed from each CDR3. The order of the fields is J gene, V gene, CDR3 protein.

TRBJ2-7	TRBV6-6	ASSSRGRGGSDEQY
TRBJ2-1	TRBV21-1	ASSCSGTYNEQF
TRBJ1-2	TRBV11-2	ASSLSPQTGLDGYT
TRBJ1-2	TRBV7-9	ASSFSGYYGYT
TRBJ1-1	TRBV5-1	ASSLVRGNGGEAF
TRBJ1-1	TRBV7-9	ASSPRQGNTEAF
TRBJ1-2	TRBV29-1	SVELFGQGGYGYT
TRBJ2-7	TRBV2	ASITLGASEQY
TRBJ2-1	TRBV18	ASSPGTGGEQF
TRBJ1-5	TRBV19	ASSPQGPNQPQH
TRBJ2-1	TRBV5-1	ASSKKENPDEQF
TRBJ1-1	TRBV28	ASRTDRGTTEAF
TRBJ1-3	TRBV10-3	AISQVRQGNTIY
TRBJ2-7	TRBV7-2	ASKRAEGEDEQY
TRBJ1-3	TRBV6-6	ASSSGTDSGNTIY
TRBJ2-7	TRBV2	ASSAGNYEQY